Listed here is a single TCR beta chain. RNA in amounts of roughly 0.5 to 1 ug was reverse transcribed with random hexamers. The method of amplification for TCR beta CDR3 was immunoSEQ multiplex PCR, covering 54 Vbeta and 13 Jbeta. TCRdb re-called the immunoSEQ multiplex PCR reads with MiXCR, one entry per CDR3 protein. The repertoire holds under 200,000 distinct CDR3 sequences, with approximately 96% as singletons. V was shortened by 1 base and J by 2 bases, with 10 bases between the two germline ends. CDR1 and CDR2 (germline): LNHDA, SQIVND (reference sequence). The CDR3 sequence is 15 residues long. CD8+ and CD4+ T cells from blood underwent TCR beta sequencing. Controls were drawn from healthy donors and were matched for age and sex. TEMRA cells were FACS-enriched, unlike CD8+ and CD4+ T cells, which were negatively isolated. This record comes from a study of CD8 T cells in Susac syndrome.

The gene calls are TRBV19 and TRBJ2-3, with D perhaps matching TRBD1 (5 bases). The receptor was derived from a human donor in good health. The sample comprised CD4+ T cells from PBMCs. The CDR3 here is CASSIGNRITDTQYF. In DNA, the CDR3 is TGTGCCAGTAGTATAGGTAACAGGATCACAGATACGCAGTATTTT.